A selection of T cell receptor beta chains follows, all from one sample in a study of early T cells in non-severe SARS-CoV-2 infection. TCRdb redid the calling of the 5' RACE reads with MiXCR, one entry per CDR3 protein. The sample carries approximately 52,000 distinct CDR3 sequences, approximately 7.6% recorded once. The sequencing input was whole blood. The receptor source for this set is an adult who was a healthcare worker with PCR-confirmed SARS-CoV-2 infection or an uninfected control (not recorded which). Each CDR3 is given with its conserved first and last residue. The D gene is left open where the match is weak. Clone sizes are given selectively: once, few, many, or a class where the clone is expanded.

d_call: TRBD1
j_call: TRBJ1-2
v_call: TRBV5-8
clone_size: .
cdr3_nt: TGTGCCAGCAGCTTAGAGACAGGGGGCCGTGTGGATGGCTACACCTTC
cdr3_aa: CASSLETGGRVDGYTF

d_call: .
j_call: TRBJ2-4
v_call: TRBV18
clone_size: .
cdr3_nt: TGTGCCAGCTCACCACTCGACGGGGGAATCGTGGGTCAGTACTTC
cdr3_aa: CASSPLDGGIVGQYF

d_call: TRBD2
j_call: TRBJ2-3
v_call: TRBV19
clone_size: few
cdr3_nt: TGTGCCAGTAGTATCCTGGGGGGGACAGATACGCAGTATTTT
cdr3_aa: CASSILGGTDTQYF

d_call: .
j_call: TRBJ1-5
v_call: TRBV19
clone_size: .
cdr3_nt: TGTGCCAGTAGTTGGGATAGCAATCAGCCCCAGCATTTT
cdr3_aa: CASSWDSNQPQHF

d_call: TRBD2
j_call: TRBJ2-7
v_call: TRBV20-1
clone_size: few
cdr3_nt: TGCAGTGCATTGACTAGCGGTCTCTCCTACGAGCAGTACTTC
cdr3_aa: CSALTSGLSYEQYF

d_call: .
j_call: TRBJ2-7
v_call: TRBV7-6
clone_size: few
cdr3_nt: TGTGCCAGCAGCTTACAGGGGACACGGGGGACCTACGAGCAGTACTTC
cdr3_aa: CASSLQGTRGTYEQYF

d_call: .
j_call: TRBJ2-2
v_call: TRBV19
clone_size: medium-sized
cdr3_nt: TGTGCCGTAGGACAAACCCTCGGGGAGCTGTTTTTT
cdr3_aa: CAVGQTLGELFF

d_call: .
j_call: TRBJ2-1
v_call: TRBV6-5
clone_size: few
cdr3_nt: TGTGCCAGCACCGAATACAATGAGCAGTTCTTC
cdr3_aa: CASTEYNEQFF

d_call: TRBD2
j_call: TRBJ2-3
v_call: TRBV25-1
clone_size: few
cdr3_nt: TGTGCCAGCAGTGAAGGACTAGCGGGAACCGATACGCAGTATTTT
cdr3_aa: CASSEGLAGTDTQYF

d_call: TRBD1
j_call: TRBJ2-5
v_call: TRBV12-3/TRBV12-4
clone_size: many
cdr3_nt: TGTGCCAGCAGTCCGGGACAGGGGGCGAAGACCCAGTACTTC
cdr3_aa: CASSPGQGAKTQYF

d_call: TRBD2
j_call: TRBJ2-3
v_call: TRBV10-3
clone_size: few
cdr3_nt: TGTGCCATCAGTGAGCCCACCGGACTAGGGTCCAGCACAGATACGCAGTATTTT
cdr3_aa: CAISEPTGLGSSTDTQYF

d_call: .
j_call: TRBJ2-1
v_call: TRBV5-1
clone_size: .
cdr3_nt: TGCGCCAGCAGCTTGGCCGAAGAGGGCCGAGGTGAGCAGTTCTTC
cdr3_aa: CASSLAEEGRGEQFF

d_call: TRBD2
j_call: TRBJ2-2
v_call: TRBV2
clone_size: .
cdr3_nt: TGTGCCAGCAGTTTAAGCGGGAGGCCCGGGGAGCTGTTTTTT
cdr3_aa: CASSLSGRPGELFF

d_call: .
j_call: TRBJ2-2
v_call: TRBV20-1
clone_size: many
cdr3_nt: TGCAGTGCCAGGACACCGAACACCGGGGAGCTGTTTTTT
cdr3_aa: CSARTPNTGELFF

d_call: TRBD1
j_call: TRBJ2-7
v_call: TRBV27
clone_size: few
cdr3_nt: TGTGCCAGCAGTTCGCGACAGGGGGTCTACGAGCAGTACTTC
cdr3_aa: CASSSRQGVYEQYF

d_call: TRBD1
j_call: TRBJ1-5
v_call: TRBV4-2
clone_size: .
cdr3_nt: TGTGCCAGCAGCCCGGACAGGGGTATCAATCAGCCCCAGCATTTT
cdr3_aa: CASSPDRGINQPQHF